The subject of this entry is one T cell receptor (beta chain). Its specificity is not known. Libraries were prepared by immunoSEQ multiplex PCR; TCRdb keeps only in-frame clonotypes and omits some of them. Here the sample spans 80,000 to 95,000 clones, 93% being singletons. This sample is drawn from a study of graft-versus-host responses after intestinal transplantation. Study-level information: Recipients obtained multivisceral, liver-intestinal, or isolated intestinal transplants. Recipients were all induced with anti-thymocyte globulin, then given tacrolimus and steroids for roughly 3 years.

Points from the study as a whole: Some patients had graft-donor T cell macrochimerism, and their allografts showed high graft-versus-host to host-versus-graft clonal ratios.

CDR3 size: 15 residues. CDR1 and CDR2 from the germline V gene are LGHNA and YSLEER. V lost 0 bases and J lost 5, with 10 bases in between. The gene calls are TRBV4-3 and TRBJ1-4; D ambiguous. The source of this sequence is a human donor who received an intestinal transplant. Sequenced material: unstimulated CD8+ T cells sorted from spleen or lymph node cells, taken before intestinal transplant. The CDR3 loop reads CASSQDRTLNEKLFF. The CDR3 coding sequence is TGCGCCAGCAGCCAAGATCGAACTTTGAATGAAAAACTGTTTTTT.